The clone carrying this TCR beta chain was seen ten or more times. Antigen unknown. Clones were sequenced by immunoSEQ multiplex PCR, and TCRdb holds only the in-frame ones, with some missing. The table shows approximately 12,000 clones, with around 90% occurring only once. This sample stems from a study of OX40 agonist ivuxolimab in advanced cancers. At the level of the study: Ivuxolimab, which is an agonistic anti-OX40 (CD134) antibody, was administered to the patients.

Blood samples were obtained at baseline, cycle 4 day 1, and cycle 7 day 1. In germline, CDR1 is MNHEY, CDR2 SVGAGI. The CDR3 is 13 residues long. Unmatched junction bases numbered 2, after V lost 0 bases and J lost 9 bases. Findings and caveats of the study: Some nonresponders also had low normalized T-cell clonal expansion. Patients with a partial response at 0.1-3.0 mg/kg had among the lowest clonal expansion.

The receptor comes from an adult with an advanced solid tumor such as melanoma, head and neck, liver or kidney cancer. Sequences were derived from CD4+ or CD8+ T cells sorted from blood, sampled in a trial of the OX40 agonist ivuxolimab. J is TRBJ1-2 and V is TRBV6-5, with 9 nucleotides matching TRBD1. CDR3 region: CASSYSTGGRYTF. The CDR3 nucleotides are TGTGCCAGCAGTTACTCGACAGGGGGGCGCTACACCTTC.